Listed below are T cell receptor beta chains from one sample, sequenced in a study of T cells in Graves' hyperthyroidism and ophthalmopathy. TCRdb redid the calling of the multiplex PCR reads with MiXCR, one entry per CDR3 protein. The sample consists of a few hundred thousand distinct CDR3 sequences, around 50% of them appearing once. The source material was peripheral blood or thyroid tissue (not recorded which). The receptors originated from an adult woman with Graves' disease, either hyperthyroidism or ophthalmopathy (not recorded which). CDR3s include the opening cysteine and the closing phenylalanine or tryptophan. Each record gives: D gene, V gene, J gene, clone size, CDR3 protein, CDR3 DNA. D genes are given only for firm matches. For some rows the clone size is stated as once, few or many, or as a class when expanded; others skip it.

D gene: TRBD1; V gene: TRBV2; J gene: TRBJ1-6; clone size: NA; CDR3 protein: CASSDDRGKNSPLHF; CDR3 DNA: TGTGCCAGCAGTGACGACAGGGGAAAGAATTCACCCCTCCACTTT
D gene: TRBD1; V gene: TRBV6-1; J gene: TRBJ1-2; clone size: once; CDR3 protein: CASSGEHGQDNYGYTF; CDR3 DNA: TGTGCCAGCAGTGGCGAGCACGGACAGGACAACTATGGCTACACCTTC
D gene: NA; V gene: TRBV30; J gene: TRBJ1-2; clone size: many; CDR3 protein: CAWSEGVGYTF; CDR3 DNA: TGTGCCTGGTCTGAAGGGGTTGGCTACACCTTC
D gene: TRBD1; V gene: TRBV6-1; J gene: TRBJ1-1; clone size: NA; CDR3 protein: CASSALVRSGGTEAFF; CDR3 DNA: TGTGCCAGCAGTGCCCTAGTTCGGTCAGGGGGCACTGAAGCTTTCTTT
D gene: TRBD1; V gene: TRBV7-9; J gene: TRBJ1-1; clone size: NA; CDR3 protein: CASSHVGQGATEAFF; CDR3 DNA: TGTGCCAGCAGCCATGTCGGGCAGGGGGCTACTGAAGCTTTCTTT
D gene: TRBD1; V gene: TRBV7-2; J gene: TRBJ2-7; clone size: many; CDR3 protein: CASSPQGARAGEQYF; CDR3 DNA: TGTGCCAGCAGCCCCCAGGGGGCGCGGGCTGGCGAGCAGTACTTC
D gene: TRBD1; V gene: TRBV7-9; J gene: TRBJ2-7; clone size: few; CDR3 protein: CASRTGRTYEQYF; CDR3 DNA: TGCGCCAGCAGGACAGGGCGAACCTACGAGCAGTACTTC
D gene: NA; V gene: TRBV15; J gene: TRBJ1-4; clone size: NA; CDR3 protein: CATQGTEKLFF; CDR3 DNA: TGTGCCACACAGGGAACCGAAAAACTGTTTTTT
D gene: TRBD1; V gene: TRBV29-1; J gene: TRBJ2-2; clone size: many; CDR3 protein: CSAMGQKNTGELFF; CDR3 DNA: TGCAGCGCTATGGGACAGAAAAACACCGGGGAGCTGTTTTTT
D gene: NA; V gene: TRBV7-8; J gene: TRBJ2-7; clone size: many; CDR3 protein: CASHEQYF; CDR3 DNA: TGTGCCTCACACGAGCAGTACTTC
D gene: NA; V gene: TRBV7-8; J gene: TRBJ2-7; clone size: NA; CDR3 protein: CASSQVFGTLSYEQYF; CDR3 DNA: TGCGCCAGCAGCCAAGTGTTCGGGACACTTTCCTACGAGCAGTACTTC
D gene: TRBD1; V gene: TRBV20-1; J gene: TRBJ1-3; clone size: NA; CDR3 protein: CSARKGAGNTIYF; CDR3 DNA: TGCAGTGCTCGTAAGGGGGCCGGAAACACCATATACTTT
D gene: NA; V gene: TRBV9; J gene: TRBJ1-1; clone size: NA; CDR3 protein: CASSVGGEGTEAFF; CDR3 DNA: TGTGCCAGCAGCGTCGGTGGGGAGGGCACTGAAGCTTTCTTT
D gene: NA; V gene: TRBV10-1; J gene: TRBJ1-2; clone size: many; CDR3 protein: CASSPTPGPGYTF; CDR3 DNA: TGCGCCAGCAGCCCCACCCCTGGACCAGGCTACACCTTC
D gene: NA; V gene: TRBV7-6; J gene: TRBJ2-5; clone size: NA; CDR3 protein: CASSLEGGGWTQYF; CDR3 DNA: TGTGCCAGCAGCTTAGAGGGAGGGGGCTGGACCCAGTACTTC
D gene: NA; V gene: TRBV7-2; J gene: TRBJ1-2; clone size: many; CDR3 protein: CASSHGGNYGYTF; CDR3 DNA: TGTGCCAGCAGCCACGGGGGAAACTATGGCTACACCTTC
D gene: NA; V gene: TRBV25-1; J gene: TRBJ2-3; clone size: NA; CDR3 protein: CASSGIGVTDTQYF; CDR3 DNA: TGTGCCAGCAGTGGGATAGGTGTAACAGATACGCAGTATTTT
D gene: NA; V gene: TRBV7-2; J gene: TRBJ2-5; clone size: NA; CDR3 protein: CASSLALGAETQYF; CDR3 DNA: TGTGCCAGCAGCTTAGCGTTGGGTGCGGAGACCCAGTACTTC
D gene: NA; V gene: TRBV7-8; J gene: TRBJ2-6; clone size: NA; CDR3 protein: CASTPFAGAGANVLTF; CDR3 DNA: TGTGCCAGCACCCCTTTCGCAGGGGCTGGGGCCAACGTCCTGACTTTC
D gene: NA; V gene: TRBV6-4; J gene: TRBJ2-5; clone size: few; CDR3 protein: CASSDALIGETQYF; CDR3 DNA: TGTGCCAGCAGTGACGCGTTAATTGGGGAGACCCAGTACTTC
D gene: NA; V gene: TRBV25-1; J gene: TRBJ1-1; clone size: NA; CDR3 protein: CASSEWGGRFEAFF; CDR3 DNA: TGTGCCAGCAGTGAATGGGGGGGTCGATTTGAAGCTTTCTTT
D gene: TRBD1; V gene: TRBV7-2; J gene: TRBJ1-2; clone size: NA; CDR3 protein: CASSLQGAGYGYTF; CDR3 DNA: TGTGCCAGCAGTTTACAGGGGGCTGGTTATGGCTACACCTTC
D gene: NA; V gene: TRBV7-2; J gene: TRBJ1-1; clone size: many; CDR3 protein: CASILYRLEAFF; CDR3 DNA: TGTGCCAGCATCCTTTACCGTCTTGAAGCTTTCTTT
D gene: TRBD1; V gene: TRBV28; J gene: TRBJ1-4; clone size: NA; CDR3 protein: CASSRRLGQSNEKLFF; CDR3 DNA: TGTGCCAGCAGTAGACGACTGGGACAGAGTAATGAAAAACTGTTTTTT
D gene: NA; V gene: TRBV7-9; J gene: TRBJ2-7; clone size: NA; CDR3 protein: CASSAADRDTQYF; CDR3 DNA: TGTGCCAGCAGCGCAGCCGACCGGGACACGCAGTACTTC
D gene: TRBD1; V gene: TRBV29-1; J gene: TRBJ1-2; clone size: many; CDR3 protein: CSVPETGGGYGYTF; CDR3 DNA: TGCAGCGTCCCTGAGACAGGGGGAGGCTATGGCTACACCTTC
D gene: NA; V gene: TRBV10-3; J gene: TRBJ2-5; clone size: NA; CDR3 protein: CAISDGYQETQYF; CDR3 DNA: TGTGCCATCAGTGACGGCTACCAAGAGACCCAGTACTTC
D gene: NA; V gene: TRBV18; J gene: TRBJ2-5; clone size: NA; CDR3 protein: CASSQGWQETQYF; CDR3 DNA: TGTGCCAGCTCACAGGGTTGGCAAGAGACCCAGTACTTC
D gene: NA; V gene: TRBV10-3; J gene: TRBJ2-5; clone size: NA; CDR3 protein: CAIPGQETQYF; CDR3 DNA: TGTGCCATCCCGGGACAAGAGACCCAGTACTTC
D gene: NA; V gene: TRBV5-1; J gene: TRBJ1-4; clone size: many; CDR3 protein: CASSKTTRGEKLFF; CDR3 DNA: TGCGCCAGCAGCAAGACAACCCGTGGGGAAAAACTGTTTTTT
D gene: TRBD1; V gene: TRBV5-1; J gene: TRBJ2-7; clone size: NA; CDR3 protein: CASSGGTGAGEQYF; CDR3 DNA: TGCGCCAGCAGCGGCGGGACAGGGGCAGGGGAGCAGTACTTC
D gene: NA; V gene: TRBV6-1; J gene: TRBJ2-7; clone size: NA; CDR3 protein: CASSQERVTQKYF; CDR3 DNA: TGTGCCAGCAGCCAAGAACGAGTTACACAGAAGTACTTC
D gene: TRBD1; V gene: TRBV24-1; J gene: TRBJ1-4; clone size: many; CDR3 protein: CATSDAGGANEKLFF; CDR3 DNA: TGTGCCACCAGTGATGCAGGGGGCGCGAATGAAAAACTGTTTTTT
D gene: NA; V gene: TRBV7-9; J gene: TRBJ1-1; clone size: many; CDR3 protein: CASSSSLSTWVSGTEAFF; CDR3 DNA: TGTGCCAGCAGCTCTAGTTTGAGCACCTGGGTGAGCGGCACTGAAGCTTTCTTT
D gene: NA; V gene: TRBV6-6; J gene: TRBJ2-5; clone size: NA; CDR3 protein: CASSYTDQETQYF; CDR3 DNA: TGTGCCAGCAGTTATACAGACCAAGAGACCCAGTACTTC
D gene: TRBD2; V gene: TRBV25-1; J gene: TRBJ2-7; clone size: few; CDR3 protein: CASSATSGASYEQYF; CDR3 DNA: TGTGCCAGCAGTGCGACTAGCGGCGCATCCTACGAGCAGTACTTC
D gene: NA; V gene: TRBV19; J gene: TRBJ1-1; clone size: few; CDR3 protein: CASSTSGRRGEAFF; CDR3 DNA: TGTGCCAGTAGTACCTCGGGTCGCCGGGGGGAAGCTTTCTTT
D gene: TRBD1; V gene: TRBV2; J gene: TRBJ2-6; clone size: NA; CDR3 protein: CASSELGTEFSGANVLTF; CDR3 DNA: TGTGCCAGCAGTGAGCTAGGGACAGAGTTCTCTGGGGCCAACGTCCTGACTTTC
D gene: NA; V gene: TRBV7-9; J gene: TRBJ2-2; clone size: NA; CDR3 protein: CASSTTGLTGELFF; CDR3 DNA: TGTGCCAGCAGTACTACTGGACTCACCGGGGAGCTGTTTTTT
D gene: TRBD1; V gene: TRBV29-1; J gene: TRBJ1-4; clone size: once; CDR3 protein: CSLTGDPLGEKLFF; CDR3 DNA: TGCAGCTTGACAGGGGATCCTCTTGGCGAAAAACTGTTTTTT
D gene: NA; V gene: TRBV20-1; J gene: TRBJ2-7; clone size: few; CDR3 protein: CSGAGLSSYEQYF; CDR3 DNA: TGCAGTGGGGCGGGTCTGAGCTCCTACGAGCAGTACTTC
D gene: NA; V gene: TRBV30; J gene: TRBJ1-1; clone size: NA; CDR3 protein: CAWSESVNTEAFF; CDR3 DNA: TGTGCCTGGAGTGAATCGGTCAACACTGAAGCTTTCTTT
D gene: NA; V gene: TRBV9; J gene: TRBJ2-5; clone size: NA; CDR3 protein: CASSVEARETQYF; CDR3 DNA: TGTGCCAGCAGCGTAGAGGCCAGGGAGACCCAGTACTTC
D gene: TRBD2; V gene: TRBV4-2; J gene: TRBJ2-2; clone size: NA; CDR3 protein: CASSQGTSLYYGELFF; CDR3 DNA: TGTGCCAGCAGCCAAGGGACTAGCTTGTACTACGGGGAGCTGTTTTTT
D gene: TRBD1; V gene: TRBV12-3/TRBV12-4; J gene: TRBJ1-5; clone size: once; CDR3 protein: CASSPGQESQPQHF; CDR3 DNA: TGTGCCAGCAGCCCGGGACAGGAAAGTCAGCCCCAGCATTTT
D gene: NA; V gene: TRBV10-3; J gene: TRBJ2-7; clone size: few; CDR3 protein: CAISEIGVYEQYF; CDR3 DNA: TGTGCCATCAGTGAGATTGGGGTCTACGAGCAGTACTTC
D gene: NA; V gene: TRBV12-3/TRBV12-4; J gene: TRBJ1-1; clone size: many; CDR3 protein: CASSLQGNTEAFF; CDR3 DNA: TGTGCCAGCAGCTTACAGGGAAACACTGAAGCTTTCTTT
D gene: TRBD2; V gene: TRBV7-2; J gene: TRBJ2-5; clone size: NA; CDR3 protein: CASSSSTSGKYF; CDR3 DNA: TGTGCCAGCAGCTCATCGACTAGCGGAAAGTACTTC
D gene: NA; V gene: TRBV6-1; J gene: TRBJ2-5; clone size: many; CDR3 protein: CASSEAGGGGQYF; CDR3 DNA: TGTGCCAGCAGTGAAGCAGGAGGGGGGGGCCAGTACTTC
D gene: TRBD1; V gene: TRBV7-2; J gene: TRBJ2-2; clone size: NA; CDR3 protein: CASRSPGQGARELFF; CDR3 DNA: TGTGCCAGCAGATCCCCGGGACAGGGGGCAAGGGAGCTGTTTTTT
D gene: TRBD1; V gene: TRBV7-9; J gene: TRBJ1-1; clone size: many; CDR3 protein: CASSTGQALGSEAFF; CDR3 DNA: TGTGCCAGCAGCACCGGACAGGCCTTAGGCTCTGAAGCTTTCTTT
D gene: TRBD1; V gene: TRBV10-3; J gene: TRBJ1-1; clone size: once; CDR3 protein: CAISKTGTGNTEAFF; CDR3 DNA: TGTGCCATCAGTAAAACCGGGACAGGGAACACTGAAGCTTTCTTT
D gene: TRBD1; V gene: TRBV7-3; J gene: TRBJ2-2; clone size: many; CDR3 protein: CASRPNTGGTGELFF; CDR3 DNA: TGTGCCAGCCGACCTAATACAGGGGGCACCGGGGAGCTGTTTTTT
D gene: TRBD1; V gene: TRBV20-1; J gene: TRBJ2-7; clone size: NA; CDR3 protein: CSGGAAPGGKQYF; CDR3 DNA: TGCAGTGGAGGGGCGGCGCCAGGGGGCAAGCAGTACTTC
D gene: NA; V gene: TRBV7-7; J gene: TRBJ2-7; clone size: NA; CDR3 protein: CASSLSPGAEQYF; CDR3 DNA: TGTGCTAGCAGCTTAAGCCCTGGGGCCGAGCAGTACTTC
D gene: NA; V gene: TRBV4-3; J gene: TRBJ1-4; clone size: NA; CDR3 protein: CASSQDARDVYNEKLFF; CDR3 DNA: TGCGCCAGCAGCCAAGATGCGAGGGACGTGTATAATGAAAAACTGTTTTTT
D gene: NA; V gene: TRBV5-6; J gene: TRBJ2-1; clone size: NA; CDR3 protein: CASSPGSELGQFF; CDR3 DNA: TGTGCCAGCAGCCCTGGTTCGGAGCTGGGGCAGTTCTTC
D gene: TRBD1; V gene: TRBV2; J gene: TRBJ1-1; clone size: NA; CDR3 protein: CATRQGSTEAFF; CDR3 DNA: TGTGCCACCAGACAGGGGAGCACTGAAGCTTTCTTT
D gene: NA; V gene: TRBV6-5; J gene: TRBJ1-5; clone size: many; CDR3 protein: CASRARGGQPQHF; CDR3 DNA: TGTGCCAGCAGGGCGAGAGGCGGTCAGCCCCAGCATTTT